What follows describes a single T cell receptor beta chain. Its binding antigen is unknown. Qualities for individual bases were not recorded, and no much larger clone is one base off. The library relied on 5' RACE. These reads were obtained on an Illumina HiSeq 2000. A universal primer binding site was introduced by template switching, and a unique molecular identifier was present in the final cDNA, enabling accurate counting of TCR cDNA molecules. Specific primers in the conserved constant-segment region were used to synthesize first-strand cDNA for TCR alpha and beta chains. Each cDNA library was double barcoded, with a SMART-Mk sample barcode plus Illumina barcodes, to control for contamination. Two successive PCR steps introduced TruSeq adapter sequences along with Illumina sample barcodes. The TCR alpha and beta cDNA libraries were sequenced on the Illumina HiSeq platform using custom primers. As for the authors' bioinformatics: MiGEC processed the raw reads to extract unique molecular identifiers, while MiXCR was used to determine the CDR3 positions. Recombination models were inferred per individual with the repgenHMM and IGoR tools using an EM algorithm. Shared clonotype analysis was performed with the tcR package in R, normalizing sharing by the product of cloneset sizes. Out-of-frame nonproductive sequences were analyzed to study raw recombination free of thymic and clonal selection effects. TCRdb cleaned the public reads at Q25 with fastp, built clones with MiXCR and kept in-frame beta chains. One record per CDR3 amino acid sequence lists the most common genes and DNA. TCRdb, not the authors, supplied the V and J calls. The table for this sample lists over 600,000 distinct CDR3 sequences; over 20% of them were counted only once. The ten largest clones take up roughly 4.3% of the sample.

This sample is part of a study of identical twins (dated by TCRdb to between 2015 and 2016). At the level of the whole study: The study deep-sequenced TCR alpha and beta repertoires from monozygotic twins, unrelated adults of various ages and cord blood to test whether fetal clonotypes persist. To rule out contamination, the twin experiments were replicated at different times with different library preparation protocols. Results the study describes overall, beyond this receptor: Because the same donors could not be followed over many years, the conclusions depended on cross-sectional statistical analysis. Out-of-frame TCR alpha sharing in monozygotic twins was systematically underestimated by recombination models, whereas sharing between unrelated individuals was in agreement with the recombination models. Invariant T cells such as MAIT and iNKT could partly confound zero-insertion analyses, although diverse VJ usage argued against such confounding for most clonotypes. Out-of-frame TCR alpha sequences shared between twins showed an excess of low generation-probability sequences compared with coincidental sharing between unrelated individuals. Fewer insertions were carried by abundant cord blood beta clonotypes, a similar but weaker trend appeared in young adult naive repertoires, and no such trend appeared in memory repertoires. Excess twin sharing in beta out-of-frame sequences was weaker because fewer shared sequences lowered the signal-to-noise ratio.

The germline V gene (reference sequence) gives CDR1 as DFQATT and CDR2 as SNEGSKA. The CDR3 runs 13 residues from the cysteine to the phenylalanine. The sequence is cut down to CDR3 DNA, 39 bases in frame from base 1. V loses 6 bases of germline sequence and J loses 8 bases, and the interval between the two ends is 19 bases. Every donor in the study was a healthy Caucasian. Three pairs of female monozygotic twins, all aged about 18 to 30 years, were included in the twin cohort. Peripheral blood mononuclear cells were the source from which RNA for the TCR libraries was isolated. This sample was also put to use in a study of T cells expressing NK-cell markers. Per the second study: Three sorted T-cell subsets (CD3+CD56+NKG2C+, CD3+CD56+NKG2C- and CD3+CD56-NKG2C+) from several donors had their TCR beta-chain repertoires profiled. Seven of the eight sequenced donors were HCMV-seropositive and one was HCMV-seronegative. To restrict sorting to alphabetaTCR-expressing T cells, an anti-gammadeltaTCR antibody was added in several experiments. For five or six donors, the dominant CD3+CD56+NKG2C+ clonotypes were among the top 10 CD8+ clonotypes and accounted for roughly 1.0-8% of CD8+ T cells. Those dominant clonotypes were again the most abundant among CD3+CD56-NKG2C+ cells in a handful of donors, at roughly 25-65%. It remained unclear whether the expanded NKG2C-expressing T cell clones were specific for HCMV antigens. All eight donors whose samples were sequenced were randomly selected healthy volunteers, three of them men and five women. HCMV-specific IgG was detected in serum with a commercial ELISA kit to determine HCMV serostatus. For about 6 donors, unsorted PBMC were also used to sequence bulk peripheral blood T-cell repertoires. MIGEC was used to demultiplex reads and group reads by UMI, and MiTCR was used to assemble and quantify clonotypes. Only TCR cDNA sequences supported by at least two reads were kept to exclude erroneous sequences. The tcR package was used for downstream repertoire analysis, and clonotypes were matched between fractions using CDR3 nucleotide sequence together with V segment. VDJmatch was used to annotate antigen specificity against VDJdb, with one amino acid substitution in CDR3 allowed.

Rearrangement joined TRBV20-1 to TRBJ1-2, with no reliable assignment of the D segment. Input material: PBMCs. The TCR comes from a woman aged 18-29 years in good health. The DNA reads TGCAGTGCCGAATCCGACGGGCCGGAGGGCTACACCTTC. Translated, it gives CSAESDGPEGYTF.